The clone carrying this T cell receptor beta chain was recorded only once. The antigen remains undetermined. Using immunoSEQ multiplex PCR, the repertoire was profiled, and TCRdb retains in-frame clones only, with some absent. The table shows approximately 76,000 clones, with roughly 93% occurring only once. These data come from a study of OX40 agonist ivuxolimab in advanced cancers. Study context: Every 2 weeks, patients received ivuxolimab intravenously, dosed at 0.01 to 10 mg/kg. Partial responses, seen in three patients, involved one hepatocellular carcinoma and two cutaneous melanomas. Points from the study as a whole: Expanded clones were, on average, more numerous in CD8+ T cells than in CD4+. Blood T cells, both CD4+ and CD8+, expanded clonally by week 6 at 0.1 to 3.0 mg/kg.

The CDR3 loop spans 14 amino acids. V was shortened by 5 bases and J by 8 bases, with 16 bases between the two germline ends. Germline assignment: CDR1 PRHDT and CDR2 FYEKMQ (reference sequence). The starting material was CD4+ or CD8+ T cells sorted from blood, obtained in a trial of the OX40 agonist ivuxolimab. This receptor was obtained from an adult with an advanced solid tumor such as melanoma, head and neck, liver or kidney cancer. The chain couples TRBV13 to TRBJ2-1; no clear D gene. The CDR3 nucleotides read TGTGCCAGCAGCCTCCCAGGCAGTATCGATGAGCAGTTCTTC. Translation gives CASSLPGSIDEQFF. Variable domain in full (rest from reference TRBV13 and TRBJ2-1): AAGVIQSPRHLIKEKRETATLKCYPIPRHDTVYWYQQGPGQDPQFLISFYEKMQSDKGSIPDRFSAQQFSDYHSELNMSSLELGDSALYFCASSLPGSIDEQFFGPGTRLTVL.